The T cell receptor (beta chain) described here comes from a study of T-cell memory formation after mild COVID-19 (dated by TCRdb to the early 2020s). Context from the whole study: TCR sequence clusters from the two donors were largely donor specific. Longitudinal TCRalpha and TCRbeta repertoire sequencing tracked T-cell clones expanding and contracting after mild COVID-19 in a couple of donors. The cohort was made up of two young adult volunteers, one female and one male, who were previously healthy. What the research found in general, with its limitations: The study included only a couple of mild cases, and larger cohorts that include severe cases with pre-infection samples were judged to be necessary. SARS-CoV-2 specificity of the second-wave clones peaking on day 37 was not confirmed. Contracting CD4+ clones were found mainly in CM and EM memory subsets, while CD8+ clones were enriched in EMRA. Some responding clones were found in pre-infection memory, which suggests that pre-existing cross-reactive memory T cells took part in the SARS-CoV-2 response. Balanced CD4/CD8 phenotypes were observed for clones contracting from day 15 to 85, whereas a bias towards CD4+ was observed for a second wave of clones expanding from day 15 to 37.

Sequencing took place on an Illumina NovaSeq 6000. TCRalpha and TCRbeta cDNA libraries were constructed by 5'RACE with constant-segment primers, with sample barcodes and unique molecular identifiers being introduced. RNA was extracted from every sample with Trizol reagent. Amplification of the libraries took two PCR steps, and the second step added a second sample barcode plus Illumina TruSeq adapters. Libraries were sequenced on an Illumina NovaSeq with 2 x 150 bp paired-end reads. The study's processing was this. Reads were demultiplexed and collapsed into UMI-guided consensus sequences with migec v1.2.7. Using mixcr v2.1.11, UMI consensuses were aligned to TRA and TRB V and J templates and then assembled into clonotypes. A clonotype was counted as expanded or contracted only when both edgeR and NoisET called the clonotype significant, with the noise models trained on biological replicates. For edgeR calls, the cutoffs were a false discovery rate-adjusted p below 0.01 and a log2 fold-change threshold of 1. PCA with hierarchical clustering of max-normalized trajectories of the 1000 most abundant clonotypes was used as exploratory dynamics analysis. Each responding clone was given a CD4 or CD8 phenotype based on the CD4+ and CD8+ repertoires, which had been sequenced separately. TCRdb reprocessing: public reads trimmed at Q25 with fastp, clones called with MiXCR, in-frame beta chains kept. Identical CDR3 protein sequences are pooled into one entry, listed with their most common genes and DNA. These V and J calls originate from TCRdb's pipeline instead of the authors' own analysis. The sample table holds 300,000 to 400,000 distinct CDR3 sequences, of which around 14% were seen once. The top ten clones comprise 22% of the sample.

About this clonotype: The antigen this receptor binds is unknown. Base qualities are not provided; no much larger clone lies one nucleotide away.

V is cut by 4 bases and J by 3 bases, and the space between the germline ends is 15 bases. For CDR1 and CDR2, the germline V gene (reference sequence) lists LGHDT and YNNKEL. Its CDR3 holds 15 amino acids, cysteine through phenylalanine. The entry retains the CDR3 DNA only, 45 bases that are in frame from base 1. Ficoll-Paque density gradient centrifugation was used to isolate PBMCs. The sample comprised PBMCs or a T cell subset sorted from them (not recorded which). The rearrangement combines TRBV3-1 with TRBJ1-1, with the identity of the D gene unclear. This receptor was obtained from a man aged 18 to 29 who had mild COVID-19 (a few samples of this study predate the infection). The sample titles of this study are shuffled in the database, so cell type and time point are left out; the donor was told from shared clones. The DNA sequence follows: TGTGCCAGCAGCCGAGAGGGAGTGTGGGACACTGAAGCTTTCTTT. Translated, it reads CASSREGVWDTEAFF.